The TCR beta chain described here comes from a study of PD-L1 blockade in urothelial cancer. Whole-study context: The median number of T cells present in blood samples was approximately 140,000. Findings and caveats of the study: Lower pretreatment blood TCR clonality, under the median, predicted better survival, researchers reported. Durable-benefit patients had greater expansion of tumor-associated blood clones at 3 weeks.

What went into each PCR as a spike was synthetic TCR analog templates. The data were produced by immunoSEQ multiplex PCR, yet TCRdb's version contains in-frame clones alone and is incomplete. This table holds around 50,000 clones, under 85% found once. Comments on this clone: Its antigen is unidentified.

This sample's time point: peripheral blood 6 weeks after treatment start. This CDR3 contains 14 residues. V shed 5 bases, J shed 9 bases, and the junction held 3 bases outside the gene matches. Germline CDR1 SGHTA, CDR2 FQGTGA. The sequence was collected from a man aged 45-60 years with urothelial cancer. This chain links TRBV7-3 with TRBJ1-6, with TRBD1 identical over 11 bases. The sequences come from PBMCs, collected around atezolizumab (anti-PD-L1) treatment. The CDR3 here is CASSPGQGVSPLHF. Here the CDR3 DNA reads TGTGCCAGCAGCCCGGGACAGGGGGTTTCACCCCTCCACTTT. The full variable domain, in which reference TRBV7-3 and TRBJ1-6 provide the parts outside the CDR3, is GAGVSQTPSNKVTEKGKYVELRCDPISGHTALYWYRQSLGQGPEFLIYFQGTGAADDSGLPNDRFFAVRPEGSVSTLKIQRTERGDSAVYLCASSPGQGVSPLHFGNGTRLTVT.